This T cell receptor beta chain is from a study of identifying expanded T cells in peripheral blood. General study findings and limits: Clone count variance between approximately two-week samples rose with total template count. About 1.2 clones differed between technical replicates, versus approximately 16 and 19 over time.

The repertoire was sequenced with immunoSEQ multiplex PCR; TCRdb's copy has only in-frame clones and lacks some. The table has about 100,000 clones, around nine tenths seen once. Comment on this clone: Its antigen is as yet unknown.

Healthy donors had no documented immune events, such as infections, while sampled. The sequencing input was blood. The sequence came from a person between 18 and 75 years old in good health.

This chain's CDR3 is CASSGVGRGGRETQYF. The CDR3, as DNA: TGTGCCAGCAGTGGGGTCGGGCGCGGGGGCAGGGAGACCCAGTACTTC. V is TRBV6-1 and J is TRBJ2-5, with TRBD2 as a possible D gene (7 bases). The CDR3 sequence is 16 residues long. Trimming took off 4 bases at V and 5 bases at J, with 20 bases between the two ends. Germline values: CDR1 MNHNS, CDR2 SASEGT.